This TCR beta chain derives from a study of blood T cell repertoires in COVID-19. Turning to the study itself: Donors in the United States, Italy and Spain gave samples during acute or convalescent COVID-19. Sources were T cells, B-cell-depleted T cells, or PBMCs; the material itself was cDNA or gDNA.

Authors' processing steps: Counts of nucleated cells, estimated from reference gene primer amplification, were obtained. Libraries were prepared by immunoSEQ multiplex PCR; TCRdb keeps only in-frame clonotypes and omits some of them. V and J calls plus clone size are reproduced from that table; the DNA served to infer D and trimming. This table holds hundreds of thousands of clones, roughly 90% found once. The germline gives CDR1 SGHDN, CDR2 FVKESK. This CDR3 is built from 14 residues. Trimming cost V 1 base and J 4 bases, with 10 bases left between them. The TCR sequence derives from a man aged 35 to 55 with acute or convalescent COVID-19. The sample comprised peripheral blood. This rearrangement joins TRBV14 to TRBJ1-2, with D perhaps matching TRBD1 (6 bases). CDR3 protein: CASSQVGHTYGYTF. The DNA of the CDR3 is TGTGCCAGCAGCCAAGTGGGACACACCTATGGCTACACCTTC.